One sample yielded the 14 T cell receptor beta chains listed below, sequenced in a study of T cell repertoires in cytomegalovirus infection. For these receptors, no antigen is known. TCRdb used MiXCR to reprocess the reads, holding one entry per CDR3 protein. The data contain roughly 700,000 distinct CDR3 sequences, roughly 36% of them singletons. The sequencing here drew on cultured PBMCs, taken from culture after CMV antigen stimulation. The receptors originated from a human donor in good health (CMV status not recorded). Some clones in this sample may be carry-over from other donors' samples.

This chain joins TRBV20-1 and TRBJ1-2, with D possibly being TRBD1 (5 bases). The CDR3 has 14 residues. V dropped 4 bases and J dropped 0 bases, with 12 bases sitting between them. CDR1 and CDR2 (germline): DFQATT, SNEGSKA (reference sequence). This CDR3 reads CSATKSGTNYGYTF. The DNA for the CDR3 is TGCAGTGCTACCAAATCAGGGACTAACTATGGCTACACCTTC.

V gene TRBV27 combines with J gene TRBJ1-5; D remains unclear. Germline V gene lookup returns CDR1 MNHEY and CDR2 SMNVEV (reference sequence). V lost 9 bases, J lost 3 bases, and 18 bases lay in between. The CDR3 is 15 amino acids. The chain's CDR3 is CASKLVGFINQPQHF. DNA of the CDR3: TGTGCCAGTAAATTGGTGGGATTTATCAATCAGCCCCAGCATTTT.

This clonotype was found a few times. The chain employs TRBV7-2 and TRBJ2-5; D perhaps matches TRBD2 (6 bases). In germline, CDR1 is SGHTA, CDR2 FQGNSA. CDR3 length: 14 residues. The V end lost 4 bases, the J end lost 1 base, and 10 bases lay between the germline ends. The chain's CDR3 is CASSSRGIQETQYF. The CDR3 nucleotides are TGTGCCAGCAGCTCTCGGGGGATCCAAGAGACCCAGTACTTC.

For this clonotype: The CDR3 carries no conserved terminal phenylalanine or tryptophan, so it likely arises from a read error. DNA for the CDR3: TGTGCCAGCAGTCGGGCGGGGGAGCTGTTTCTT. This encodes CASSRAGELFL. The rearrangement links TRBV6-8 to TRBJ2-2, with D hard to call. This CDR3 has 11 amino acids. Per germline, CDR1 MNHGY and CDR2 SAAAGT. Trimming took off 5 bases at V and 8 bases at J, with 6 bases between the two ends.

This clonotype was detected only once. The CDR3 coding sequence is TGTGCCAGTAGTATCTTGGGGCCCGGGACAGGGTTGAATGAGCAGTTCTTC. It is translated as CASSILGPGTGLNEQFF. This chain uses TRBV19 with TRBJ2-1, with 9 bases aligning to TRBD1. CDR3 length equals 17 residues. Germline CDR1 and CDR2: LNHDA and SQIVND (reference sequence). V lost 3 bases, J lost 7 bases, and 13 bases stayed unmatched.

The table lists this clonotype with a few counts. The rearrangement uses TRBV7-9 and TRBJ1-4; D is unresolved. Trimming cost V 1 base and J 8 bases, with 8 bases left between them. This CDR3 is built from 13 residues. CDR1 and CDR2 from the germline V gene are SEHNR and FQNEAQ (reference sequence). Here the CDR3 reads CASSLELGEKLFF. CDR3 DNA sequence: TGTGCCAGCAGCTTAGAGTTGGGCGAAAAACTGTTTTTT.

The chain uses TRBV29-1 and TRBJ1-1; D is ambiguous. The length of the CDR3 is 12 residues. Germline CDR1 and CDR2: SQVTM and ANQGSEA. The V end was cut by 4 bases, the J end by 7 bases, with 13 bases between. Written as DNA, the CDR3 is TGCAGCGTTGTGGGGTCGGAGGGTGAAGCTTTCTTT. It codes for CSVVGSEGEAFF.

This chain uses TRBV10-3 with TRBJ2-3; the D gene is possibly TRBD2 (7 bases). The V gene lost 0 bases and the J gene lost 2 bases, with 15 bases spanning the gap. This CDR3 comprises 17 residues. CDR1 and CDR2 from the germline V gene are ENHRY and SYGVKD. CDR3 sequence (DNA): TGTGCCATCAGTGAGTCACTAGGGGGGGCGTCCACAGATACGCAGTATTTT. It is translated as CAISESLGGASTDTQYF.

This clonotype was detected a few times. V is TRBV6-1 and J is TRBJ1-2, with a tentative D call TRBD1 (5 bases). Germline lookup yields CDR1 MNHNS and CDR2 SASEGT. Trimming removed 3 bases at V and 4 bases at J, with 9 bases between. This CDR3 contains 13 residues. Here the CDR3 DNA reads TGTGCCAGCAGTGAGGCCGGGGGCTATGGCTACACCTTC. The encoded protein is CASSEAGGYGYTF.

For this clonotype: At one end the junction does not follow the germline gene, possibly because of a read error. This sequence joins TRBV14 and TRBJ1-2, with D perhaps matching TRBD1 (5 bases). The CDR3 spans 15 residues. From germline, CDR1 is SGHDN and CDR2 FVKESK. CDR3 protein: CASSQEEEAGPSIIF. DNA for the CDR3: TGTGCCAGCAGCCAAGAAGAGGAGGCAGGGCCCTCAATAATATTC.

The chain links TRBV2 to TRBJ2-1, with unresolved D. The ends were cut back, 0 bases at V and 8 bases at J, with 8 bases in the middle. This CDR3 spans 13 amino acids. Per germline, CDR1 SNHLY and CDR2 FYNNEI. The CDR3, as DNA: TGTGCCAGCAGTGAAGCGCTCATGGATGAGCAGTTCTTC. Its translation: CASSEALMDEQFF.

V and J are TRBV14 and TRBJ2-7; D unclear. V lost 10 bases, J lost 2 bases, and 18 bases lay in between. Germline V lookup: CDR1 SGHDN, CDR2 FVKESK. The CDR3 totals 14 residues. CDR3 DNA: TGTGCCAACCGGCGCGGAACAAAGCCCTACGAGCAGTACTTC. Protein sequence: CANRRGTKPYEQYF.

At least ten counts were recorded for this clonotype. The chain uses TRBV7-2 and TRBJ2-3, with a possible D match to TRBD2 (6 bases). Germline V gene lookup returns CDR1 SGHTA and CDR2 FQGNSA. The germline V and J ends were trimmed by 1 base and 2 bases, with 10 bases remaining between them. The CDR3 is 15 amino acids. The CDR3 DNA reads TGTGCCAGCAGCTTAGACCGGGACTTCACAGATACGCAGTATTTT. Protein: CASSLDRDFTDTQYF.

The chain joins TRBV30 to TRBJ1-1; D not certain. This CDR3 contains 10 residues. The ends were cut back, 5 bases at V and 3 bases at J, with 4 bases in the middle. Germline-derived CDR1 and CDR2 are GTSNPN and SVGIG (reference sequence). The CDR3 region has the DNA TGTGCCTGGGGGCACACTGAAGCTTTCTTT. It yields the protein CAWGHTEAFF. The variable domain in full, with the rest retrieved from reference TRBV30 and TRBJ1-1, is SQTIHQWPATLVQPVGSPLSLECTVEGTSNPNLYWYRQAAGRGLQLLFYSVGIGQISSEVPQNLSASRPQDRQFILSSKKLLLSDSGFYLCAWGHTEAFFGQGTRLTVV.